This T cell receptor beta chain was identified during a study of T cell responses to AZD1222 COVID-19 vaccine. The method was immunoSEQ multiplex PCR; TCRdb's version includes in-frame clones alone and lacks a portion of them. The table records about 140,000 clones, 90% of them present only once. This CDR3 is 13 amino acids long. CDR1 and CDR2 (germline): WSHSY, SAAADI. Trimming took 0 bases from V and 5 from J, leaving 7 bases between them. The V call is TRBV10-2, the J call TRBJ1-2; D call uncertain. The TCR comes from an adult in good health. The sequencing here drew on peripheral blood, taken on day 0 of AZD1222 vaccination. CDR3 bases: TGCGCCAGCAGTGAGTCGGCAAATTATGGCTACACCTTC. It codes for CASSESANYGYTF.